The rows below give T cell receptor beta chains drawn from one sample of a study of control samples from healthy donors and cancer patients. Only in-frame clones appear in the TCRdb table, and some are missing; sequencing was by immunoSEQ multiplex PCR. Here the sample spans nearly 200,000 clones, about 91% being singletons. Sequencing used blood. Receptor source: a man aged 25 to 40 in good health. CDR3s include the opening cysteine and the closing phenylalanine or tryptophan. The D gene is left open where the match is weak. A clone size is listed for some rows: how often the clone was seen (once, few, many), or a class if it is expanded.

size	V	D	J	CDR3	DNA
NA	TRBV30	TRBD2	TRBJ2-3	CAWRIAGASTDTQYF	TGTGCCTGGAGAATAGCGGGGGCTTCCACAGATACGCAGTATTTT
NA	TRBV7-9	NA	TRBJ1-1	CASSLPGSMNTEAFF	TGTGCCAGCAGCTTGCCAGGGTCAATGAACACTGAAGCTTTCTTT
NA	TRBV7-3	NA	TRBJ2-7	CASSPSEGTYEQYF	TGTGCCAGCAGCCCTTCGGAGGGCACCTACGAGCAGTACTTC
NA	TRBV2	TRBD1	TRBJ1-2	CASTQGPKQGRNYGYTF	TGTGCCAGCACCCAAGGGCCCAAACAGGGGCGTAACTATGGCTACACCTTC
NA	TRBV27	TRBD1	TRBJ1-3	CASSDTWDRGNTIYF	TGTGCCAGCAGCGATACTTGGGACAGGGGAAACACCATATATTTT
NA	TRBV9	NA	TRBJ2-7	CASSVGNEQYF	TGTGCCAGCAGCGTAGGAAACGAGCAGTACTTC
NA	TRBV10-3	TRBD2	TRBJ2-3	CAISESGGWEDTQYF	TGTGCCATCAGTGAGTCGGGGGGGTGGGAAGATACGCAGTATTTT
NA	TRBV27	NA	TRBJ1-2	CASRYRPGGLYGYTF	TGTGCCAGCAGATACCGCCCCGGGGGGCTCTATGGCTACACCTTC
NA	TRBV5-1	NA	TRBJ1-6	CASSLLGGNSPLHF	TGCGCCAGCAGCTTATTGGGGGGTAATTCACCCCTCCACTTT
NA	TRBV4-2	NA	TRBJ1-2	CASSTGGGGYAGYTF	TGTGCCAGCAGCACCGGGGGGGGAGGGTACGCTGGCTACACCTTC
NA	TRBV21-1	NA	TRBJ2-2	CASGKHGRLNTGELFF	TGTGCCAGCGGCAAACACGGACGGCTGAACACCGGGGAGCTGTTTTTT
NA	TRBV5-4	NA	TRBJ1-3	CASSWGNTIYF	TGTGCCAGCAGCTGGGGAAACACCATATATTTT
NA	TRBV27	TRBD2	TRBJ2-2	CASSSGLATGELFF	TGTGCCAGCAGTTCCGGACTAGCAACCGGGGAGCTGTTTTTT
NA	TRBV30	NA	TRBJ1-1	CAWSVGTGNTEAFF	TGTGCCTGGAGTGTAGGCACCGGGAACACTGAAGCTTTCTTT
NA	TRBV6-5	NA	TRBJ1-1	CASSYGRNTEAFF	TGTGCCAGCAGTTACGGGCGGAACACTGAAGCTTTCTTT
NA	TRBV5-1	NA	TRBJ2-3	CASSLWPSDSSSTDTQYF	TGCGCCAGCAGCTTGTGGCCATCGGACTCAAGCTCCACAGATACGCAGTATTTT
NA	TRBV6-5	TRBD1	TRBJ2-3	CASMGTGGTDTQYF	TGTGCCAGCATGGGGACAGGGGGCACAGATACGCAGTATTTT
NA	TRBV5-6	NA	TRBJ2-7	CASSLAGKGSYEQYF	TGTGCCAGCAGCTTGGCCGGTAAAGGTTCTTACGAGCAGTACTTC
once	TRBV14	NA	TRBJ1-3	CASSQARNSGNTIYF	TGTGCCAGCAGCCAAGCACGGAACTCTGGAAACACCATATATTTT
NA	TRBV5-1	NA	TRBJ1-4	CASSMQGMGNEKLFF	TGCGCCAGCAGCATGCAGGGGATGGGGAATGAAAAACTGTTTTTT
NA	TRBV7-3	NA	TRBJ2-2	CASSTDQLGIGELFF	TGTGCCAGCAGCACCGACCAGTTGGGAATCGGGGAGCTGTTTTTT
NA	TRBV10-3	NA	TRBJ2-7	CAISKDREGEQYF	TGTGCCATCAGTAAAGACAGGGAGGGCGAGCAGTACTTC
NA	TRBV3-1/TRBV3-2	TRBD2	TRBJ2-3	CASSQDPQRGGPDTQYF	TGTGCCAGCAGCCAAGATCCTCAGCGGGGGGGGCCAGATACGCAGTATTTT